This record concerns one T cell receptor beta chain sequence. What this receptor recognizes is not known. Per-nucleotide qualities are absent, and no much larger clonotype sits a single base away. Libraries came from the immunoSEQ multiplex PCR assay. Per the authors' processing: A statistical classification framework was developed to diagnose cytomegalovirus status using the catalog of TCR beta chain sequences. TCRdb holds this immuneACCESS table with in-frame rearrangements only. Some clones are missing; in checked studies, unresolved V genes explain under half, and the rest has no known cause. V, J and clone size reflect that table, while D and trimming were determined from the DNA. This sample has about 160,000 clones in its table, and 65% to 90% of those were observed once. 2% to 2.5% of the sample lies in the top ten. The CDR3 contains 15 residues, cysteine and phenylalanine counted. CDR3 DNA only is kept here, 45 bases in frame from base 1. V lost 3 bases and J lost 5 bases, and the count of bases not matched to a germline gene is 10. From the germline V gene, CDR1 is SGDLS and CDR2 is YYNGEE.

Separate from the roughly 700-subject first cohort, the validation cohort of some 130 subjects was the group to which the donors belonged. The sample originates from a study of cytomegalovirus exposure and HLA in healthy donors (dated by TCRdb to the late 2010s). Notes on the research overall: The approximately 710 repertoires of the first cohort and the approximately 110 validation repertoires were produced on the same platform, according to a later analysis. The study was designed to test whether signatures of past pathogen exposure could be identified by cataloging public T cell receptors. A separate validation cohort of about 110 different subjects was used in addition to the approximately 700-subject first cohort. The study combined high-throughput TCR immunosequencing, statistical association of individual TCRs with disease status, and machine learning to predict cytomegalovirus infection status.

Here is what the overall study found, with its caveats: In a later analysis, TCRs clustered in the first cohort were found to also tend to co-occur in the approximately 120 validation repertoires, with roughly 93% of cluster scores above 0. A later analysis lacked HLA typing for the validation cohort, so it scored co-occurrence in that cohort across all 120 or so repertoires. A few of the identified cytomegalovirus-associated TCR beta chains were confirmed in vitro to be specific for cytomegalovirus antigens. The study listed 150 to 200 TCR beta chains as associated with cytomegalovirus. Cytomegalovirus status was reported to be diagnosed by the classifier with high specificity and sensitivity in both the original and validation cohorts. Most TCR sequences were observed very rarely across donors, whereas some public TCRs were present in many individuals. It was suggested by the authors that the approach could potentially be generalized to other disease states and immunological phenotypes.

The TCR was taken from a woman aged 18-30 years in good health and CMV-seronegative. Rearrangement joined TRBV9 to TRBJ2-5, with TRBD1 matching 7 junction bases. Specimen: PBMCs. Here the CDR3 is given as CASSARRTGRETQYF. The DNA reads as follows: TGTGCCAGCAGCGCGAGAAGGACAGGAAGGGAGACCCAGTACTTC.